This T cell receptor beta chain was captured in a study of T-cell reconstitution after alpha-beta-depleted transplantation in children. TCRbeta library construction was performed incorporating unique molecular identifiers. TCRdb called the PCR reads again in MiXCR, with one record for every CDR3 protein. The table records over 550,000 distinct CDR3 sequences, roughly a tenth of them present only once. The CDR3 runs to 17 residues. CDR1 is MNHEY and CDR2 is SVGAGI in the germline V gene. Germline trimming cut 2 bases from V and 4 bases from J; bases unmatched to any gene: 8. This clonotype was counted at least ten times.

The chain joins TRBV6-5 to TRBJ1-2, with TRBD1 matching 12 bases. This sample comprised PBMCs from the stem cell graft donor, obtained from the stem cell graft. The clonotype was recovered from a human donor who donated a stem cell graft to a child with acute myeloid leukemia. The chain's CDR3 is CASSYTGTGGLRYGYTF. The CDR3 DNA is TGTGCCAGCAGTTACACCGGGACAGGGGGCTTGCGCTATGGCTACACCTTC.